The TCR beta chain described here comes from a study of T cell responses to AZD1222 COVID-19 vaccine. CDR1 is KGHDR, CDR2 SFDVKD, per germline. The V gene end was trimmed by 3 bases and the J gene end by 9 bases; junction bases not matched to a gene: 6. The CDR3 consists of 14 residues. Here immunoSEQ multiplex PCR was the method, and the copy in TCRdb shows in-frame clones only, minus some. The table shows around 91,000 clones, with roughly 88% occurring only once. The origin of this receptor is an adult in good health. The rearrangement links TRBV24-1 to TRBJ2-1; 8 bases line up with TRBD1. The specimen comprised peripheral blood, sampled on day 0 of AZD1222 vaccination. Written as DNA, the CDR3 is TGTGCCACCAGTGATGTGGGACAGGCGGTTGAGCAGTTCTTC. It is translated as CATSDVGQAVEQFF.